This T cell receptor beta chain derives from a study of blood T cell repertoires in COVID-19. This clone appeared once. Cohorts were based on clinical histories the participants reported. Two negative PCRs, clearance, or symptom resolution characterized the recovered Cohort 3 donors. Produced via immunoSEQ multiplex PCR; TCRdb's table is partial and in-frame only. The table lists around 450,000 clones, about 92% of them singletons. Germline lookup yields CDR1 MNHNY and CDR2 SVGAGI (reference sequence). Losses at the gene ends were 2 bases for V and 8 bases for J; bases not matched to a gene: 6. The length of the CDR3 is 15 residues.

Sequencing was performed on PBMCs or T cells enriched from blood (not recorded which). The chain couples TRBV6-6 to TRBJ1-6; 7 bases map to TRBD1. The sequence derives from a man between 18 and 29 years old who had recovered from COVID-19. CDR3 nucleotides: TGTGCCAGCAGTTACCCACAGGGGTTGGATTCACCCCTCCACTTT. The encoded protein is CASSYPQGLDSPLHF.